These T cell receptor beta chains were read from a single sample in a study of type 1 and type 2 diabetes patients. TCRdb recomputed calls from the multiplex PCR reads with MiXCR, one row per CDR3 protein. The profile shows a few hundred thousand distinct CDR3 sequences, more than 40% of them singletons. The sequencing input was peripheral blood mononuclear cells (PBMCs). All receptors derive from a man aged 18 to 29 with type 2 diabetes. CDR3s include the opening cysteine and the closing phenylalanine or tryptophan. Each record gives: J gene, CDR3 length, V gene, clone size, D gene, CDR3 DNA, CDR3 protein. The D gene is left open where the match is weak. Rows may omit the clone size; those that give it use once, few, many or a size class.

J gene: TRBJ1-1
CDR3 length: 13
V gene: TRBV7-2
clone size: few
D gene: .
CDR3 DNA: TGTGCCAGCAGCTTAGTTTCGAGGCGCGAAGCTTTCTTT
CDR3 protein: CASSLVSRREAFF

J gene: TRBJ1-2
CDR3 length: 13
V gene: TRBV9
clone size: .
D gene: .
CDR3 DNA: TGTGCCAGCAGCACCCGGGACGGCTATGGCTACACCTTC
CDR3 protein: CASSTRDGYGYTF

J gene: TRBJ2-2
CDR3 length: 15
V gene: TRBV7-7
clone size: .
D gene: TRBD1
CDR3 DNA: TGTGCCAGCACACCGGGACAGGGATGGACCGGGGAGCTGTTTTTT
CDR3 protein: CASTPGQGWTGELFF

J gene: TRBJ2-7
CDR3 length: 13
V gene: TRBV7-8
clone size: .
D gene: .
CDR3 DNA: TGTGCCAGCAGCCACCTGCGGCAGGAAGAGCAGTACTTC
CDR3 protein: CASSHLRQEEQYF

J gene: TRBJ2-7
CDR3 length: 13
V gene: TRBV6-6
clone size: few
D gene: .
CDR3 DNA: TGTGCCAGCAGTTATAGGGGGGCTTACGAGCAGTACTTC
CDR3 protein: CASSYRGAYEQYF

J gene: TRBJ2-1
CDR3 length: 14
V gene: TRBV20-1
clone size: .
D gene: .
CDR3 DNA: TGCAGTGCTAGAGTTAGACGGAAACACAATGAGCAGTTCTTC
CDR3 protein: CSARVRRKHNEQFF

J gene: TRBJ2-7
CDR3 length: 14
V gene: TRBV29-1
clone size: .
D gene: TRBD1
CDR3 DNA: TGCAGCGTTGTGGGGGGACAGGGGGGCTACGAGCAGTACTTC
CDR3 protein: CSVVGGQGGYEQYF

J gene: TRBJ2-1
CDR3 length: 20
V gene: TRBV6-6
clone size: .
D gene: .
CDR3 DNA: TGTGCCAGCAGTTACCGGACAGTTCCGAATCGGGACCAGAGAAACAATGAGCAGTTCTTC
CDR3 protein: CASSYRTVPNRDQRNNEQFF

J gene: TRBJ2-7
CDR3 length: 15
V gene: TRBV20-1
clone size: few
D gene: .
CDR3 DNA: TGCAGTGCCCTGAGGCGGGGGCGCCTCTCCTACGAGCAGTACTTC
CDR3 protein: CSALRRGRLSYEQYF

J gene: TRBJ1-2
CDR3 length: 14
V gene: TRBV19
clone size: few
D gene: .
CDR3 DNA: TGTGCCAGTAGTACCCACGACAGGAACTATGGCTACACCTTC
CDR3 protein: CASSTHDRNYGYTF

J gene: TRBJ2-7
CDR3 length: 13
V gene: TRBV7-2
clone size: .
D gene: .
CDR3 DNA: TGTGCCAGCAGCTTGGCTAGCGTCGACGAGCAGTACTTC
CDR3 protein: CASSLASVDEQYF

J gene: TRBJ2-5
CDR3 length: 15
V gene: TRBV10-3
clone size: once
D gene: TRBD1
CDR3 DNA: TGTGCCAGCAGTGACCGGGACAGGGGGCAAAAGACCCAGTACTTC
CDR3 protein: CASSDRDRGQKTQYF

J gene: TRBJ1-1
CDR3 length: 15
V gene: TRBV7-8
clone size: .
D gene: .
CDR3 DNA: TGTGCCAGCAGCTTAGTTGGGGGCAGGTGGACTGAAGCTTTCTTT
CDR3 protein: CASSLVGGRWTEAFF

J gene: TRBJ1-1
CDR3 length: 14
V gene: TRBV20-1
clone size: once
D gene: .
CDR3 DNA: TGCAGTGCTCACCGGGGGCGGAGCGGGACTGAAGCTTTCTTT
CDR3 protein: CSAHRGRSGTEAFF

J gene: TRBJ2-7
CDR3 length: 14
V gene: TRBV20-1
clone size: .
D gene: .
CDR3 DNA: TGCAGTGCTCCCGAGCGAGGGTCGACCTACGAGCAGTACTTC
CDR3 protein: CSAPERGSTYEQYF